These 30 T cell receptor beta chains originate from one sample sequenced in a study of blood T cell repertoires in COVID-19 (dated by TCRdb to 2020 to 2022). Libraries were constructed by the immunoSEQ multiplex PCR assay. In TCRdb, the immuneACCESS table is reduced to in-frame sequences with V and J assigned. These tables do not hold every clone; where another copy was compared, an unresolved V gene accounts for under half, and the others remain unexplained. The sample table records more than 13,000 clones; approximately 84% of these occur just once. The top ten hold 25% to 35% of the sample. Specimen: peripheral blood. These receptor sequences come from a human donor in a cohort sampled during active COVID-19.

The genes are TRBV29-1 and TRBJ1-2, with D possibly being TRBD1 (6 bases). This CDR3 spans 13 amino acids. The V gene lost 5 bases and the J gene lost 3 bases, with 13 bases spanning the gap. Germline CDR1 is SQVTM and CDR2 is ANQGSEA. The CDR3 sequence: CSVTTGNDYGYTF. The CDR3 DNA reads as TGCAGCGTTACTACAGGGAACGACTATGGCTACACCTTC.

About this clone itself: This CDR3 is also generated by other DNA sequences in the sample. The chain has TRBV27 and TRBJ2-5; TRBD2 matches at 7 bases. In germline, CDR1 is MNHEY, CDR2 SMNVEV (reference sequence). This CDR3 contains 14 residues. V was clipped by 3 bases and J by 2 bases; unmatched bases: 3. This CDR3 reads CASSLGTTQETQYF. DNA for the CDR3: TGTGCCAGCAGTTTGGGGACTACACAAGAGACCCAGTACTTC.

The chain couples TRBV25-1 to TRBJ2-1; 7 nucleotides line up with TRBD1. The CDR3 runs to 15 residues. The ends lost 9 bases at V and 1 base at J; junction bases unmatched: 9. The germline V gene has CDR1 MGHDK and CDR2 SYGVNS. The CDR3 DNA reads TGTGCCAGTTTGACAGGGATAGATTCCTACAATGAGCAGTTCTTC. This translates into CASLTGIDSYNEQFF.

The chain combines TRBV5-1 with TRBJ2-1, with D maybe TRBD1 (5 bases). The CDR3 has 11 residues. V shed 2 bases and J shed 9 bases, with 6 bases lying between them. Germline-derived CDR1 and CDR2 are SGHRS and YFSETQ. The CDR3 bases are TGCGCCAGCAGCTTAGGGGCTGAGCAGTTCTTC. This encodes CASSLGAEQFF.

The rearrangement uses TRBV27 and TRBJ2-7, with 10 bases fitting TRBD2. V dropped 3 bases and J dropped 6; count of bases not matched to a gene: 5. CDR1 is MNHEY and CDR2 is SMNVEV in the germline V gene (reference sequence). This CDR3 is 14 amino acids long. The CDR3 region has the DNA TGTGCCAGCAGTTTTCTAGCGGGAGTGGGCGAGCAGTACTTC. This translates into CASSFLAGVGEQYF.

V is TRBV6-5 and J is TRBJ1-2; 12 bases line up with TRBD1. This CDR3 has 15 residues. Germline V lookup: CDR1 MNHEY, CDR2 SVGAGI. The junction had 7 bases not matched to a gene; V was cut back by 4 bases and J by 7 bases. CDR3 residues: CASSSPGQGAGGYTF. Here the CDR3 DNA reads TGTGCCAGCAGTTCGCCGGGACAGGGGGCAGGTGGCTACACCTTC.

This chain links TRBV7-9 with TRBJ2-1; D perhaps matches TRBD2 (6 bases). Germline V gene data show CDR1 as SEHNR and CDR2 as FQNEAQ (reference sequence). The CDR3 has 17 amino acids. With 4 bases removed from V and 0 bases from J, the gap between germline ends came to 16 bases. This CDR3 is CASSWPSSALSYNEQFF. CDR3 in DNA: TGTGCCAGCAGCTGGCCGTCTAGCGCCCTCTCCTACAATGAGCAGTTCTTC. Supplemented by reference TRBV7-9 and TRBJ2-1, the full variable domain reads DTGVSQNPRHKITKRGQNVTFRCDPISEHNRLYWYRQTLGQGPEFLTYFQNEAQLEKSRLLSDRFSAERPKGSFSTLEIQRTEQGDSAMYLCASSWPSSALSYNEQFFGPGTRLTVL.

V gene TRBV28 combines with J gene TRBJ1-5; 9 positions match TRBD1. V was pared by 5 bases and J by 9 bases, with 5 bases of the junction left unmatched. The germline V gene has CDR1 MDHEN and CDR2 SYDVKM. This CDR3 spans 13 amino acids. The CDR3 is CASSTGTGRPQHF. The CDR3 nucleotides are TGTGCCAGCAGTACCGGGACAGGGAGGCCCCAGCATTTT.

V gene TRBV5-4 combines with J gene TRBJ1-2; D is unclear. Trimming left V 3 bases short and J 5 bases short, with 14 bases between. This CDR3 contains 14 residues. Germline CDR1 and CDR2: SGHNT and YYREEE (reference sequence). The CDR3 spells CASSSSWRIYGYTF. The CDR3, as DNA: TGTGCCAGCAGCTCTAGCTGGAGAATTTATGGCTACACCTTC.

J is TRBJ1-6 and V is TRBV3-1 (or the pseudogene TRBV3-2); D is undetermined. V gave up 4 bases and J gave up 5 bases, with 3 bases separating them. Germline values: CDR1 LGHDT, CDR2 YNNKEL (reference sequence). The CDR3 loop spans 12 amino acids. The CDR3 sequence is CASSLNNSPLHF. CDR3 DNA: TGTGCCAGCAGCCTAAATAATTCACCCCTCCACTTT.

In this sample, this clone turned up many times. V usage is TRBV7-3 and J usage is TRBJ2-2; 10 bases are shared with TRBD2. The germline V gene encodes CDR1 SGHTA and CDR2 FQGTGA. V trimming: 2 bases; J trimming: 7 bases; junction bases outside the gene matches: 7. This CDR3 is 16 amino acids long. CDR3 region: CASSLGLAGAGGELFF. The CDR3 nucleotides are TGTGCCAGCAGCTTAGGGCTAGCGGGAGCTGGCGGGGAGCTGTTTTTT.

This clone was seen once. The V gene is TRBV30, the J gene TRBJ2-2; 12 nucleotides align to TRBD2. The CDR3 is 16 residues long. The J segment lost 8 bases and the V segment lost 0 bases, leaving 7 bases of the junction unmatched. CDR1 and CDR2 from the germline V gene are GTSNPN and SVGIG (reference sequence). CDR3 protein: CAWSVRGLAGSGELFF. In DNA, the CDR3 is TGTGCCTGGAGTGTAAGAGGACTAGCGGGATCGGGGGAGCTGTTTTTT.

V and J are TRBV11-2 and TRBJ1-2; weak D call: TRBD1 (6 bases). V lost 3 bases and J lost 8, with 10 bases in between. The CDR3 spans 12 residues. CDR1 and CDR2 (germline): SGHAT, FQNNGV. The CDR3 is CASSFQGRGYTF. Here the CDR3 DNA reads TGTGCCAGCAGCTTTCAGGGGCGCGGCTACACCTTC. The full variable domain, its missing parts supplied by reference TRBV11-2 and TRBJ1-2, is EAGVAQSPRYKIIEKRQSVAFWCNPISGHATLYWYQQILGQGPKLLIQFQNNGVVDDSQLPKDRFSAERLKGVDSTLKIQPAKLEDSAVYLCASSFQGRGYTFGSGTRLTVV.

V gene TRBV6-5 combines with J gene TRBJ1-6; TRBD1 might be the D (5 bases). Trimming removed 6 bases at V and 7 bases at J, with 13 bases between. The CDR3 loop spans 14 amino acids. Germline CDR1 is MNHEY and CDR2 is SVGAGI. CDR3 nucleotides: TGTGCCAGCAGGTCGACAGTACGGAATTCACCCCTCCACTTT. Amino acids: CASRSTVRNSPLHF.

This chain links TRBV5-4 with TRBJ2-1; 15 bases agree with TRBD2. Losses at the gene ends were 4 bases for V and 3 bases for J; bases not matched to a gene: 8. The CDR3 sequence is 18 residues long. In germline, CDR1 is SGHNT, CDR2 YYREEE (reference sequence). The CDR3 region has the DNA TGTGCCAGCAGCCCGGGACTAGCGGGAGGCTTGTACTACAATGAGCAGTTCTTC. Amino acid sequence: CASSPGLAGGLYYNEQFF.

The chain employs TRBV28 and TRBJ1-2, with D maybe TRBD1 (5 bases). The CDR3 runs to 13 residues. Germline V CDR1 and CDR2: MDHEN, SYDVKM. V was pared by 2 bases and J by 4 bases, with 8 bases between. The CDR3 DNA sequence: TGTGCCAGCAGTTTAAAAAGGGGCTATGGCTACACCTTC. This codes for CASSLKRGYGYTF.

The V and J genes are TRBV7-3 and TRBJ2-2; 8 positions match TRBD2. Germline values: CDR1 SGHTA, CDR2 FQGTGA. This CDR3 spans 15 amino acids. Losses at the gene ends were 5 bases for V and 4 bases for J; bases not matched to a gene: 6. The CDR3 bases are TGTGCCAGCAGCCCCCTCAGCGGGGGCACCGGGGAGCTGTTTTTT. It codes for CASSPLSGGTGELFF.

The V call is TRBV11-1, the J call TRBJ2-7; weak D call: TRBD1 (6 bases). The V gene lost 2 bases and the J gene lost 2 bases, with 16 bases spanning the gap. This CDR3 spans 16 amino acids. Looked up from germline, CDR1 is SGHAT and CDR2 is FQDESV (reference sequence). CDR3 region: CASSLSHSEGAYEQYF. DNA for the CDR3: TGTGCCAGCAGCTTATCCCACAGCGAGGGGGCCTACGAGCAGTACTTC.

The CDR3 DNA is TGTGCCACCAGTGAGGGTCTAGCGGAAGTCAGGAATGAGCAGTTCTTC. Amino acid sequence: CATSEGLAEVRNEQFF. This chain links TRBV24-1 with TRBJ2-1; 7 positions agree with TRBD2. Unmatched junction bases numbered 12, after V lost 4 bases and J lost 7 bases. Germline CDR1 KGHDR, CDR2 SFDVKD. This CDR3 region has 16 residues.

V and J are TRBV5-1 and TRBJ1-4, with 8 positions matching TRBD1. Germline lookup yields CDR1 SGHRS and CDR2 YFSETQ. V dropped 5 bases and J dropped 8; count of bases not matched to a gene: 11. This CDR3 has 15 amino acids. The CDR3 coding sequence is TGCGCCAGCAGTCTCGGAGCAGGGGGCGCGGAAAAACTGTTTTTT. Translated, it gives CASSLGAGGAEKLFF.

J is TRBJ2-3 and V is TRBV5-1; TRBD2 agrees at 7 bases. V lost 4 bases, J lost 6 bases, and 20 bases stayed unmatched. In germline, CDR1 is SGHRS, CDR2 YFSETQ. There are 18 residues in the CDR3. Here the CDR3 DNA reads TGCGCCAGCAGCCTAGGTGTCGGAAGCGGGATTGGAGCGGATACGCAGTATTTT. Translating it yields CASSLGVGSGIGADTQYF.

This clone was seen a single time. This chain joins TRBV24-1 and TRBJ1-1, with 7 bases that match TRBD1. V lost 4 bases to trimming and J lost 1 base; unmatched junction nucleotides: 5. CDR1 is KGHDR and CDR2 is SFDVKD in the germline V gene. This CDR3 is built from 15 residues. As DNA, the CDR3 is TGTGCCACCAGTGACTCCCGGACAGGGAACACTGAAGCTTTCTTT. It translates to CATSDSRTGNTEAFF.

In this sample, this clone turned up a few times. J is TRBJ1-6 and V is TRBV6-5, with D maybe TRBD1 (5 bases). V was clipped by 7 bases and J by 9 bases, with 19 bases between them. The germline CDR1 and CDR2 sequences are MNHEY and SVGAGI. This CDR3 is 15 amino acids long. Here the CDR3 DNA reads TGTGCCAGCACCTCAAACCGGGGGGTGGGTTCACCCCTCCACTTT. Amino acid sequence: CASTSNRGVGSPLHF.

The table lists this clone with a count of one. CDR3 in amino acids: CASGPGGSSYNEQFF. The CDR3, as DNA: TGTGCCAGCGGCCCCGGGGGGAGCTCCTACAATGAGCAGTTCTTC. The chain uses TRBV19 and TRBJ2-1, with 7 positions matching TRBD2. Trimming at V came to 9 bases and at J to 0 bases, leaving 8 bases not matched to a gene. Per germline, CDR1 LNHDA and CDR2 SQIVND (reference sequence). The CDR3 length is 15 residues.

The rearrangement uses TRBV27 and TRBJ1-4; D call uncertain. Per germline, CDR1 MNHEY and CDR2 SMNVEV (reference sequence). CDR3 length equals 13 residues. With 8 bases removed from V and 1 base from J, the gap between germline ends came to 8 bases. The CDR3 DNA sequence: TGTGCCAGCTCAGAGGGAACTAATGAAAAACTGTTTTTT. The encoded protein is CASSEGTNEKLFF.

J is TRBJ1-1 and V is TRBV30, with a weak D call TRBD1 (6 bases). V shed 2 bases and J shed 5 bases, with 9 bases lying between them. This CDR3 spans 12 amino acids. Germline values: CDR1 GTSNPN, CDR2 SVGIG (reference sequence). The CDR3: CAWSFTGTEAFF. CDR3 in DNA: TGTGCCTGGAGTTTCACAGGGACTGAAGCTTTCTTT.

The chain couples TRBV19 to TRBJ2-1, with TRBD2 matching over 9 bases. The germline V gene encodes CDR1 LNHDA and CDR2 SQIVND (reference sequence). Unmatched junction bases numbered 10, after V lost 4 bases and J lost 9 bases. This CDR3 is 15 amino acids long. DNA for the CDR3: TGTGCCAGTAGTACCAACGCGGGACTAGCTGGTGAGCAGTTCTTC. As protein: CASSTNAGLAGEQFF.

J is TRBJ2-5 and V is TRBV20-1; no definite D call. The CDR3 spans 11 residues. The V gene lost 6 bases and the J gene lost 4 bases, with 9 bases spanning the gap. The germline CDR1 and CDR2 sequences are DFQATT and SNEGSKA (reference sequence). The CDR3 DNA sequence: TGCAGTGCAAGACCCGGAGAGACCCAGTACTTC. Its protein is CSARPGETQYF.

This clone appeared a few times. The rearrangement links TRBV11-2 to TRBJ2-7; 10 bases are shared with TRBD2. The germline V gene encodes CDR1 SGHAT and CDR2 FQNNGV. The CDR3 has 16 residues. V gave up 0 bases and J gave up 0 bases; unmatched junction bases: 2. Here the CDR3 reads CASSLDASGSSYEQYF. DNA for the CDR3: TGTGCCAGCAGCTTAGATGCTAGCGGGAGCTCCTACGAGCAGTACTTC. Using reference TRBV11-2 and TRBJ2-7 for the parts outside the CDR3, the full variable domain is EAGVAQSPRYKIIEKRQSVAFWCNPISGHATLYWYQQILGQGPKLLIQFQNNGVVDDSQLPKDRFSAERLKGVDSTLKIQPAKLEDSAVYLCASSLDASGSSYEQYFGPGTRLTVT.

The V gene is TRBV6-5, the J gene TRBJ2-5; TRBD2 agrees at 7 bases. The V and J ends lost 11 bases and 4 bases, in that order; junction bases with no gene match: 13. Germline V gene lookup returns CDR1 MNHEY and CDR2 SVGAGI. The CDR3 spans 14 residues. The CDR3 nucleotides are TGTGCCTCCAGAGGGGCGGGAGAATCAGAGACCCAGTACTTC. Translated: CASRGAGESETQYF.